This passage covers 12 T cell receptor beta chains from one sample sequenced in a study of shared clonotypes between healthy human individuals. Profiling relied on immunoSEQ multiplex PCR, and the TCRdb table lists in-frame clones only, not all of them. Here the sample spans 1.6 million or so clones, 97% to 99% being singletons. Sequencing was done on a sample of naive CD4+ T cells sorted from blood. Subset denoted: CD45RA+ positively selected. These receptors originate from a man aged 25-45 years in good health.

The chain combines TRBV6-1 with TRBJ2-1; D gene unclear. This CDR3 has 13 amino acids. Germline V lookup: CDR1 MNHNS, CDR2 SASEGT. V was pared by 2 bases and J by 6 bases, with 8 bases between. CDR3 in amino acids: CASSEWDSNEQFF. In DNA, the CDR3 is TGTGCCAGCAGTGAATGGGATTCCAATGAGCAGTTCTTC.

The chain employs TRBV4-1 and TRBJ2-7, with a possible D match to TRBD1 (6 bases). Trimming removed 1 base from V and 0 bases from J, with 16 bases in between. This CDR3 is 17 amino acids long. In germline, CDR1 is MGHRA, CDR2 YSYEKL. Here the CDR3 DNA reads TGCGCCAGCAGCCAAGTGTACGGGACATCGAGCTCCTACGAGCAGTACTTC. As protein: CASSQVYGTSSSYEQYF.

V gene TRBV7-6 combines with J gene TRBJ2-2; D remains unclear. Germline-derived CDR1 and CDR2 are SGHVS and FNYEAQ. This CDR3 contains 13 residues. Between the trimmed V and J ends, which lost 2 bases and 3 bases, there was a span of 4 bases. The CDR3 reads CASSLQYTGELFF. For the CDR3, the DNA is TGTGCCAGCAGCTTACAGTACACCGGGGAGCTGTTTTTT.

The rearrangement joins TRBV6-5 to TRBJ2-1, with no clear D. This CDR3 is 13 amino acids long. V lost 8 bases and J 4 bases, leaving 12 bases between the germline ends. The germline gives CDR1 MNHEY, CDR2 SVGAGI. CDR3 coding DNA: TGTGCCAGCGCGGAGAGTTCTTACAATGAGCAGTTCTTC. Its translation: CASAESSYNEQFF.

The genes are TRBV2 and TRBJ2-3, with D possibly being TRBD1 (6 bases). V was clipped by 4 bases and J by 5 bases, with 19 bases between them. Germline assignment: CDR1 SNHLY and CDR2 FYNNEI. The CDR3 extends over 16 amino acids. CDR3 nucleotides: TGTGCCAGCAGTGGGTCTGGGGGCCCGGTTGGAGATACGCAGTATTTT. It specifies CASSGSGGPVGDTQYF.

The J gene is TRBJ1-2, the V gene TRBV29-1, with TRBD1 as a possible D gene (6 bases). This CDR3 has 14 amino acids. Trimming stripped 4 bases from V and 3 bases from J, with 15 bases between. The V gene's germline CDR1 is SQVTM and CDR2 ANQGSEA. CDR3 DNA sequence: TGCAGCGTTGTATCCGGGAGGGGGGACTATGGCTACACCTTC. Protein: CSVVSGRGDYGYTF.

The chain recombines TRBV6-6 with TRBJ2-7; no reliable D call. With 5 bases removed from V and 3 bases from J, the gap between germline ends came to 8 bases. Looked up from germline, CDR1 is MNHNY and CDR2 is SVGAGI (reference sequence). The length of the CDR3 is 12 residues. The CDR3 reads CASSSKGYEQYF. CDR3 DNA sequence: TGTGCCAGCAGTAGTAAGGGCTACGAGCAGTACTTC.

V is TRBV25-1 and J is TRBJ2-3; D remains unclear. CDR3 size: 14 residues. V was clipped by 1 base and J by 3 bases, with 8 bases between them. Per germline, CDR1 MGHDK and CDR2 SYGVNS. CDR3 loop: CASSESASTDTQYF. CDR3 nucleotide sequence: TGTGCCAGCAGTGAATCCGCCAGTACAGATACGCAGTATTTT.

The chain couples TRBV19 to TRBJ2-1, with 11 bases aligning to TRBD2. Looked up from germline, CDR1 is LNHDA and CDR2 is SQIVND (reference sequence). The CDR3 length is 17 residues. V lost 6 bases, J lost 0 bases, and 7 bases stayed unmatched. DNA of the CDR3: TGTGCCAGTAGACGACTAGCGGGAAACCTCTCCTACAATGAGCAGTTCTTC. It yields the protein CASRRLAGNLSYNEQFF.

The rearrangement joins TRBV18 to TRBJ1-2; 8 bases match TRBD1. The germline CDR1 and CDR2 sequences are KGHSH and LQKENI. V was clipped by 4 bases and J by 6 bases; unmatched bases: 4. CDR3 size: 13 residues. CDR3 in amino acids: CASSQGQENGYTF. In DNA form, the CDR3 reads TGTGCCAGCTCACAGGGACAGGAAAATGGCTACACCTTC.

The rearrangement links TRBV2 to TRBJ2-1, with 13 positions matching TRBD2. Losses at the gene ends were 8 bases for V and 10 bases for J; bases not matched to a gene: 14. From germline, CDR1 is SNHLY and CDR2 FYNNEI. The CDR3 totals 16 residues. CDR3 sequence reads: CASRRTSGSVTREQFF. The CDR3 DNA follows: TGTGCCAGCCGGAGGACTAGCGGGAGCGTGACGAGAGAGCAGTTCTTC.

The chain is built from TRBV11-2 and TRBJ2-7; D gene uncertain. V lost 5 bases, J lost 7 bases, and 18 bases lay in between. Germline CDR1 SGHAT, CDR2 FQNNGV. CDR3 length equals 14 residues. The DNA for the CDR3 is TGTGCCAGCAGCCCCGACCAGGCGCCTGGAGAGCAGTACTTC. Encoded protein: CASSPDQAPGEQYF.